This TCR beta chain comes out of a study of blood T cells in healthy people across ages. In its sample, this clonotype was seen many times. The CDR3 length is 16 residues. The germline CDR1 and CDR2 sequences are SQVTM and ANQGSEA. With V trimmed by 4 bases and J by 2 bases, 14 bases remained unmatched. Combining a sample-barcoded 5' primer with a J-beta primer mix, a second PCR ran for about 6 to 12 cycles. Researchers report that a template-switch adaptor with 12 random nucleotides tagged each cDNA molecule. MiXCR, run by TCRdb on the 5' RACE reads, gives a single entry per CDR3 protein. Of about 290,000 distinct CDR3 sequences in the sample, 25% to 30% were seen once.

Material for sequencing was blood. This clonotype was obtained from a woman aged 70 to 79 in good health. V gene TRBV29-1 combines with J gene TRBJ2-7; TRBD2 aligns across 7 bases. For the CDR3, the DNA is TGCAGCGTTGCGGGGGTGAGGGCTAGCGGCCCCTACGAGCAGTACTTC. Its protein is CSVAGVRASGPYEQYF.